The TCR beta chain described here comes from a study of vaccination and CD4 T cells after COVID-19. Study-level information: A median of about 100 days (range 35 to 161) separated diagnosis from post-COVID sampling.

Scientists ran DNA taken from cultured CD4+ T cells through the Oncomine TCR Beta short-read assay for sequencing. TCRdb fed the PCR reads into MiXCR, producing one record per CDR3 protein. This table has roughly 16,000 distinct CDR3 sequences, 44% appearing once. Note on this clonotype: What it binds is not known. The CDR3 does not end in the conserved phenylalanine or tryptophan, so this is likely a read error.

Treatment meaning: approximately 11-day PBMC culture with coronavirus spike peptide pools or control peptides (ViraFEST assay). Positive PCR results dated from March to December 2020, before the US Alpha, Beta and Delta variants. With about 11 days of culture completed, CD4+ T cells were isolated by negative selection. Sequenced: CD4+ T cells from blood, cultured in vitro. The receptor was isolated from a human donor who had recovered from COVID-19.

The CDR3 is CASSLSLTLQRPSYEQYS. In DNA, the CDR3 is TGTGCCAGCAGTTTATCCCTTACCCTACAGCGCCCGAGCTACGAGCAGTACTCC. The V and J genes are TRBV7-2 and TRBJ2-7; D is ambiguous. There are 18 residues in the CDR3. Trimming took off 6 bases at V and 3 bases at J, with 27 bases between the two ends. Looked up from germline, CDR1 is SGHTA and CDR2 is FQGNSA.